The rows below give T cell receptor beta chains drawn from one sample of a study of cytomegalovirus exposure and HLA in healthy donors. Measured with immunoSEQ multiplex PCR; TCRdb has only the in-frame clones, and not every one. The sample holds about 200,000 clones, around 79% seen once. Sequencing was performed on PBMCs. These receptors all come from a male donor in good health and CMV-seropositive. CDR3s include the opening cysteine and the closing phenylalanine or tryptophan. Fields, in order: CDR3 protein, CDR3 DNA, J gene, V gene, D gene, clone size. D genes are given only for firm matches. Clone size is not always given. Where it is, it says once, few, many or a class for expanded clones.

CASSGTENTEAFF,TGTGCCAGCTCAGGGACAGAGAACACTGAAGCTTTCTTT,TRBJ1-1,TRBV18,TRBD1,-
CASTWTGGGNDEKLFF,TGCGCCAGCACGTGGACAGGGGGCGGAAACGATGAAAAACTGTTTTTT,TRBJ1-4,TRBV5-1,TRBD1,-
CATWARDYPYNEQFF,TGTGCCACCTGGGCTCGAGACTATCCCTACAATGAGCAGTTCTTC,TRBJ2-1,TRBV21-1,-,-
CASSFVASGYEQYF,TGTGCCAGCAGCTTCGTGGCTAGCGGTTACGAGCAGTACTTC,TRBJ2-7,TRBV7-2,TRBD2,few
CAWTESPNTEAFF,TGTGCCTGGACCGAGAGCCCGAACACTGAAGCTTTCTTT,TRBJ1-1,TRBV30,-,-
CASSLHLEGGQPQHF,TGTGCCAGCAGCTTACATTTGGAGGGTGGACAGCCCCAGCATTTT,TRBJ1-5,TRBV7-2,-,-
CASRDRGQETQYF,TGCGCCAGCCGGGACAGGGGGCAAGAGACCCAGTACTTC,TRBJ2-5,TRBV5-1,TRBD1,-
CASSETGGTEAFF,TGCGCCAGCAGCGAGACAGGGGGGACTGAAGCTTTCTTT,TRBJ1-1,TRBV5-1,TRBD1,once
CASSLGTGFDTGELFF,TGTGCCAGCAGCCTCGGGACAGGGTTTGACACCGGGGAGCTGTTTTTT,TRBJ2-2,TRBV9,TRBD1,-
CASSGTGTSGRVGYNEQFF,TGTGCCAGCAGCGGCACCGGGACTAGCGGGAGAGTAGGGTACAATGAGCAGTTCTTC,TRBJ2-1,TRBV5-4,TRBD2,-
CASSVIAGETAEQFF,TGTGCCAGCAGCGTAATAGCGGGAGAGACAGCTGAGCAGTTCTTC,TRBJ2-1,TRBV9,TRBD2,-
CASGSDRKSSYEQYF,TGTGCCAGCGGCAGTGACAGAAAAAGCTCCTACGAGCAGTACTTC,TRBJ2-7,TRBV2,-,-
CASSLGRSPDTQYF,TGTGCCAGCAGCTTAGGGCGAAGTCCAGATACGCAGTATTTT,TRBJ2-3,TRBV7-3,-,-
CASSIPGTATNEKLFF,TGTGCCAGTAGTATACCCGGGACAGCAACTAATGAAAAACTGTTTTTT,TRBJ1-4,TRBV19,TRBD1,-
CASSLSTESGELFF,TGTGCCAGCAGCTTGTCCACGGAGTCCGGGGAGCTGTTTTTT,TRBJ2-2,TRBV9,-,-